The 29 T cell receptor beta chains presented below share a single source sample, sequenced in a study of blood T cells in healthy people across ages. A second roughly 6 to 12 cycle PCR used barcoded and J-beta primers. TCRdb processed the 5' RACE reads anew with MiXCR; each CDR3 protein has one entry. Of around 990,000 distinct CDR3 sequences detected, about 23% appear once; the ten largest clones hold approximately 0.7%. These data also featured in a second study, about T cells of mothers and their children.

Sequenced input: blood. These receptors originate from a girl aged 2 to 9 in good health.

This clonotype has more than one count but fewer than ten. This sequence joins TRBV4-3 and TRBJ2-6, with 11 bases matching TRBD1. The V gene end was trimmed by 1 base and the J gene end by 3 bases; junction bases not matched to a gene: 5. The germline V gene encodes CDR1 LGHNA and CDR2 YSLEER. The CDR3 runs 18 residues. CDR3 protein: CASSQVGTGGFGANVLTF. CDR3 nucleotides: TGCGCCAGCAGCCAAGTAGGGACAGGGGGTTTTGGGGCCAACGTCCTGACTTTC.

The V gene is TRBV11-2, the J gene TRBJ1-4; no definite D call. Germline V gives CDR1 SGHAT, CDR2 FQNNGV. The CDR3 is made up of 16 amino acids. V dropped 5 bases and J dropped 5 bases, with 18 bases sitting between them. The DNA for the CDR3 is TGTGCCAGCAGCCGAACCAGAATAAGACACAATGAAAAACTGTTTTTT. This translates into CASSRTRIRHNEKLFF.

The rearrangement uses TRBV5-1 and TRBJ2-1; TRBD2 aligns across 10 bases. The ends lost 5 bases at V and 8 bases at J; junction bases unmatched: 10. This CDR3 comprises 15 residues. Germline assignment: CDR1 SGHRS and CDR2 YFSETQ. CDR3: CASSGASGSFYEQFF. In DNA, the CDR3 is TGCGCCAGCAGTGGGGCTAGCGGGAGTTTTTATGAGCAGTTCTTC.

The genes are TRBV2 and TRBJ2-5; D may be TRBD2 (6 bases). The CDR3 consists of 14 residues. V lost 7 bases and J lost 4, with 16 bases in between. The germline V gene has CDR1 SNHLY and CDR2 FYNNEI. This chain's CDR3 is CASTPRQRAETQYF. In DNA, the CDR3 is TGTGCCAGCACTCCTAGGCAGCGGGCAGAGACCCAGTACTTC.

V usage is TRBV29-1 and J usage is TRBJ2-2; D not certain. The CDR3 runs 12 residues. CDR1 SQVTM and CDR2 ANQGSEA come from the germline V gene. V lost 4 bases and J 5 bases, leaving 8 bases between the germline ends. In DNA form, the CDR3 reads TGCAGCGTTGTTGAATTTACCGGGGAGCTGTTTTTT. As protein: CSVVEFTGELFF.

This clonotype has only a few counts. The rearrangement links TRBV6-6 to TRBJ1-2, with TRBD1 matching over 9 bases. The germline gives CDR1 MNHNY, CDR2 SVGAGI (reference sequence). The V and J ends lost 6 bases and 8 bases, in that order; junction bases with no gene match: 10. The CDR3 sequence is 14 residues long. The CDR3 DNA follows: TGTGCCAGCAGCCCCGGGACAGGGATAGACGGCTACACCTTC. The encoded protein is CASSPGTGIDGYTF.

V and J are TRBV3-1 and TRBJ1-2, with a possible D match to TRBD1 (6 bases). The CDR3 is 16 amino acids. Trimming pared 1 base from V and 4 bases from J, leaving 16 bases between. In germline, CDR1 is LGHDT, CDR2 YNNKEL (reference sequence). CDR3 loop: CASSQGQGWEGYGYTF. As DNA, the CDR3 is TGTGCCAGCAGCCAAGGTCAGGGGTGGGAAGGCTATGGCTACACCTTC.

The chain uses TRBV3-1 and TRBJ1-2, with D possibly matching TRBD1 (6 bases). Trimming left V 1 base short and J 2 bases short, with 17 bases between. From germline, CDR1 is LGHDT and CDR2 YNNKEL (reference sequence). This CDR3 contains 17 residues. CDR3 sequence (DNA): TGTGCCAGCAGCCAAGTGAGGGGGGTTGTGGCCAACTATGGCTACACCTTC. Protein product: CASSQVRGVVANYGYTF.

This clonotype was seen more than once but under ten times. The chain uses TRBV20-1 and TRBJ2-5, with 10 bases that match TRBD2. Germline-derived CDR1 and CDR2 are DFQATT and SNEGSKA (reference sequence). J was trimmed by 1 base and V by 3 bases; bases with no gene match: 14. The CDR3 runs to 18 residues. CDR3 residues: CSASGLRGLANLQETQYF. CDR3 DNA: TGCAGTGCTAGTGGTTTGCGGGGACTAGCGAACCTCCAAGAGACCCAGTACTTC.

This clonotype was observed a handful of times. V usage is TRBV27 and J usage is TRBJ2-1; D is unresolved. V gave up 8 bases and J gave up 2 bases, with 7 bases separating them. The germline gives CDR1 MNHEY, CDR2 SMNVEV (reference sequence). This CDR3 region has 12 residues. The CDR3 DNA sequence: TGTGCCAGCGGTACCCCCTACAATGAGCAGTTCTTC. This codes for CASGTPYNEQFF.

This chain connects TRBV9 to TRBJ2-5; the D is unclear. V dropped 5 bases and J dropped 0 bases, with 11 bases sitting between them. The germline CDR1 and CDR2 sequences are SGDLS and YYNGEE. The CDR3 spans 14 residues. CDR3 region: CASSSDMYQETQYF. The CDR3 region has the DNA TGTGCCAGCAGTAGTGATATGTACCAAGAGACCCAGTACTTC.

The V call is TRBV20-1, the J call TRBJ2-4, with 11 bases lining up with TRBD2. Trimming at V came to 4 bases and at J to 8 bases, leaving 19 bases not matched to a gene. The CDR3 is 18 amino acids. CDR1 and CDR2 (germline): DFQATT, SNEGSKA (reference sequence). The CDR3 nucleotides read TGCAGTGCTACTTTAGCGGGGGGGACATCCCCCAACTATCACATTCAGTACTTC. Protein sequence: CSATLAGGTSPNYHIQYF.

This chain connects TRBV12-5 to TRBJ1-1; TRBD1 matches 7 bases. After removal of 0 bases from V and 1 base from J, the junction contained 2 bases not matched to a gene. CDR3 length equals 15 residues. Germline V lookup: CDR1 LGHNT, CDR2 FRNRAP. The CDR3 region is CASGLVRDRNTEAFF. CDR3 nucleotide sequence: TGTGCTAGTGGTTTGGTAAGGGACAGGAACACTGAAGCTTTCTTT.

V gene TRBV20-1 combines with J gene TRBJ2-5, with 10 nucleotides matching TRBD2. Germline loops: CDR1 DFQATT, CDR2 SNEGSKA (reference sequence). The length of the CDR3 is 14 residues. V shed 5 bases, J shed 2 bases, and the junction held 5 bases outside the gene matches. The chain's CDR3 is CSAPTSGTQETQYF. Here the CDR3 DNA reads TGCAGTGCTCCTACTAGCGGGACTCAAGAGACCCAGTACTTC.

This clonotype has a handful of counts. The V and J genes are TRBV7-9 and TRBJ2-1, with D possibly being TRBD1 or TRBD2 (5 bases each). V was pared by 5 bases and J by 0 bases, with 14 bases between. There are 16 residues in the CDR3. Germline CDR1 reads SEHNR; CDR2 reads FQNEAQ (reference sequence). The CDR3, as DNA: TGTGCCAGCAGCCCCCGGGACCCCAGCTCCTACAATGAGCAGTTCTTC. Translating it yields CASSPRDPSSYNEQFF.

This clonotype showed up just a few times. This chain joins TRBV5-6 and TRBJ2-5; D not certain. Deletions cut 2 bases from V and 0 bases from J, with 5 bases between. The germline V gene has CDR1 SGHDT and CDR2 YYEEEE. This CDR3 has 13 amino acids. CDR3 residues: CASSLLHQETQYF. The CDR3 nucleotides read TGTGCCAGCAGCTTACTACACCAAGAGACCCAGTACTTC.

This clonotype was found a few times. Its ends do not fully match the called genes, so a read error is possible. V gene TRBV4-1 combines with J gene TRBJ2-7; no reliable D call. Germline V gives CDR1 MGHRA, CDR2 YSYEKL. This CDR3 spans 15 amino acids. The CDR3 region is CAGSQIPGSNYEQYF. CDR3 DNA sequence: TGCGCCGGCAGCCAAATCCCAGGAAGTAACTACGAGCAGTACTTC.

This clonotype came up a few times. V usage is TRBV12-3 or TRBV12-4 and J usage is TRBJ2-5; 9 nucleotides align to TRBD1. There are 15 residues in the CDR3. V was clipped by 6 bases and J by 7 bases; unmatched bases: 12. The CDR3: CASSTRDRAWGTQYF. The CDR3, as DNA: TGTGCCAGCAGCACCCGGGACAGGGCCTGGGGGACCCAGTACTTC.

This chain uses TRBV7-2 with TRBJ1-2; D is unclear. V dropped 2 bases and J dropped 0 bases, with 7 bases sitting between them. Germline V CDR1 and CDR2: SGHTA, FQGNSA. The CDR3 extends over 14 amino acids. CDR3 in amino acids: CASSLIVPNYGYTF. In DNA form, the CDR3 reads TGTGCCAGCAGCTTAATCGTCCCTAACTATGGCTACACCTTC.

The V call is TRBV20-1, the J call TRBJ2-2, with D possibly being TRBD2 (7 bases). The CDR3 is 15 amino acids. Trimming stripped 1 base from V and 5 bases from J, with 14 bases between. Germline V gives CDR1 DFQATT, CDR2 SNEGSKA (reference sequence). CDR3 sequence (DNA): TGCAGTGCTAGAGTGCCGGGGGGCCTAACCGGGGAGCTGTTTTTT. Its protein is CSARVPGGLTGELFF.

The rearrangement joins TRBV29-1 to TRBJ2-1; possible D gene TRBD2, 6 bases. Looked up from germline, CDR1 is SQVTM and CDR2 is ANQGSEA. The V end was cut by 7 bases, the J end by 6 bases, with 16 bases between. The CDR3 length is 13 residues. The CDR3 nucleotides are TGCAGCGCCAAAATATCCGGGAGCAATGAGCAGTTCTTC. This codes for CSAKISGSNEQFF.

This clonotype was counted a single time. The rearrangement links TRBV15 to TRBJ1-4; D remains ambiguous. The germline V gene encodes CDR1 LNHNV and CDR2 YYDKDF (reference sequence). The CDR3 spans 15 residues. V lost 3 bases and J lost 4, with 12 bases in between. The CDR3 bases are TGTGCCACCAGCAGCCGGAGGGATGGTAATGAAAAACTGTTTTTT. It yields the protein CATSSRRDGNEKLFF.

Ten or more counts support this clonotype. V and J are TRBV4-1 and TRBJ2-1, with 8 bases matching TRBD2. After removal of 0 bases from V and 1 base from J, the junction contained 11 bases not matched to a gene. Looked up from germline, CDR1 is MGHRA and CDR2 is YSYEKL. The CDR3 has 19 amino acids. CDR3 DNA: TGCGCCAGCAGCCAAGATCGGAGGAGGGCTAGCGGGTCCTACAATGAGCAGTTCTTC. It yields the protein CASSQDRRRASGSYNEQFF.

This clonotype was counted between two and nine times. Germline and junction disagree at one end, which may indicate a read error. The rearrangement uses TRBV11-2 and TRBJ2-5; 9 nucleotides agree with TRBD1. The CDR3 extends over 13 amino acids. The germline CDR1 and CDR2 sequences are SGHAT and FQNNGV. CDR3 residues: CASSSLIGTGKFF. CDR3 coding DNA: TGTGCCAGCAGCTCGTTGATTGGGACAGGGAAGTTCTTC.

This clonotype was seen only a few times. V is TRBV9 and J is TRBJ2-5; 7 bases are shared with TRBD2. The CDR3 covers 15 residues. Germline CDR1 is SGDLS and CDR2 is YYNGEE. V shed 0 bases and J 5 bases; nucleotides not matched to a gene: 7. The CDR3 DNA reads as TGTGCCAGCAGCGTAGCTGCAGGGAGGGCGGAGACCCAGTACTTC. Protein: CASSVAAGRAETQYF.

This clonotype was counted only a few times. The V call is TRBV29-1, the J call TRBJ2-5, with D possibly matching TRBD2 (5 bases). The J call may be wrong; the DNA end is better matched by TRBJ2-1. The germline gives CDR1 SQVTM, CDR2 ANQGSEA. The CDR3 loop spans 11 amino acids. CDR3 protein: CSALLVDEQFF. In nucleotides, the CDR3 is TGCAGCGCTTTACTAGTAGACGAGCAGTTCTTC.

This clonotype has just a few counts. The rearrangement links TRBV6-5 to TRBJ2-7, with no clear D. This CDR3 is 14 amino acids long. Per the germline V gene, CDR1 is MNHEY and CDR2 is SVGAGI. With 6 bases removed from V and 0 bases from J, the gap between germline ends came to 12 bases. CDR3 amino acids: CASRRLRNSYEQYF. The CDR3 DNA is TGTGCCAGCAGACGGTTACGGAACTCCTACGAGCAGTACTTC.

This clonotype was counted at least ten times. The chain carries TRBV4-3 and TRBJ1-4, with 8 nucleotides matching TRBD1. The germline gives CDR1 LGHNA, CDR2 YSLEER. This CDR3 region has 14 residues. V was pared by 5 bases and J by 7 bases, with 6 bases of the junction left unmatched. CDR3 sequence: CASSFGTGGEKLFF. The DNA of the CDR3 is TGCGCCAGCAGCTTCGGGACAGGTGGTGAAAAACTGTTTTTT.

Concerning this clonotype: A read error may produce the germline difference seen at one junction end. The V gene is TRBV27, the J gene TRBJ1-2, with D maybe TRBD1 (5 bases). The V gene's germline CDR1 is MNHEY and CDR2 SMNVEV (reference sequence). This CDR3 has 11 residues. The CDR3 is CASGSGFGCTF. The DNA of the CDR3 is TGTGCCAGCGGTTCAGGGTTTGGCTGCACCTTC.